The rows below give T cell receptor beta chains drawn from one sample of a study of neurological immune-mediated disorders. TCRdb processed the 5' RACE reads anew with MiXCR; each CDR3 protein has one entry. The profile shows more than 50,000 distinct CDR3 sequences, 4% to 6% of them singletons. The sequenced sample consisted of PBMCs. These receptors originate from a woman in her 30s with multiple sclerosis. The CDR3 runs from the conserved cysteine through the conserved F or W. Each record gives: CDR3 protein, CDR3 length, V gene, D gene, J gene. The D gene is left open where the match is weak.

cdr3_aa: CASSKTGALVYGYTF; cdr3_length: 15; v_call: TRBV12-3/TRBV12-4; d_call: TRBD1; j_call: TRBJ1-2
cdr3_aa: CASSPRLAGDYEQYF; cdr3_length: 15; v_call: TRBV28; d_call: TRBD2; j_call: TRBJ2-7
cdr3_aa: CASTPAGGYGYTF; cdr3_length: 13; v_call: TRBV6-5; d_call: TRBD1; j_call: TRBJ1-2
cdr3_aa: CSAVPKTEVFETQYF; cdr3_length: 15; v_call: TRBV20-1; d_call: -; j_call: TRBJ2-5
cdr3_aa: CASRGQGEAFF; cdr3_length: 11; v_call: TRBV5-1; d_call: TRBD1; j_call: TRBJ1-1
cdr3_aa: CASSPGKGLVPMGEQFF; cdr3_length: 17; v_call: TRBV27; d_call: TRBD2; j_call: TRBJ2-1
cdr3_aa: CASSGTGAPDQYF; cdr3_length: 13; v_call: TRBV5-1; d_call: TRBD1; j_call: TRBJ2-5
cdr3_aa: CASSPNQGMNTEAFF; cdr3_length: 15; v_call: TRBV7-2; d_call: -; j_call: TRBJ1-1
cdr3_aa: CASSRTGVGNQPQNF; cdr3_length: 15; v_call: TRBV7-2; d_call: TRBD1; j_call: TRBJ1-5
cdr3_aa: CASSKRWALDTQYF; cdr3_length: 14; v_call: TRBV10-2; d_call: -; j_call: TRBJ2-3
cdr3_aa: CASSQVYLSGGAPVTGELFF; cdr3_length: 20; v_call: TRBV4-1; d_call: TRBD2; j_call: TRBJ2-2
cdr3_aa: CASSPWTSTGELFF; cdr3_length: 14; v_call: TRBV5-1; d_call: TRBD2; j_call: TRBJ2-2
cdr3_aa: CASSPQGAGSPLNF; cdr3_length: 14; v_call: TRBV18; d_call: TRBD1; j_call: TRBJ1-6
cdr3_aa: CASSQEEKHTGELFF; cdr3_length: 15; v_call: TRBV3-1; d_call: -; j_call: TRBJ2-2
cdr3_aa: CASREDDEQFF; cdr3_length: 11; v_call: TRBV11-2; d_call: -; j_call: TRBJ2-1
cdr3_aa: CAISESWGGTDTQYF; cdr3_length: 15; v_call: TRBV10-3; d_call: TRBD2; j_call: TRBJ2-3
cdr3_aa: CASSLSGASHNTQYF; cdr3_length: 15; v_call: TRBV27; d_call: -; j_call: TRBJ2-3
cdr3_aa: CASSTSLIRGPVQETQYF; cdr3_length: 18; v_call: TRBV28; d_call: -; j_call: TRBJ2-5
cdr3_aa: CASSKAELKAFF; cdr3_length: 12; v_call: TRBV19; d_call: -; j_call: TRBJ1-1
cdr3_aa: CSARGFQASTEAFF; cdr3_length: 14; v_call: TRBV20-1; d_call: -; j_call: TRBJ1-1
cdr3_aa: CATSRGSGNTIYF; cdr3_length: 13; v_call: TRBV15; d_call: -; j_call: TRBJ1-3
cdr3_aa: CASSLISSGVETQYF; cdr3_length: 15; v_call: TRBV7-2; d_call: -; j_call: TRBJ2-5
cdr3_aa: CASSYSSGQPQHF; cdr3_length: 13; v_call: TRBV6-5; d_call: -; j_call: TRBJ1-5
cdr3_aa: CSASGTSGVLETQYF; cdr3_length: 15; v_call: TRBV20-1; d_call: TRBD2; j_call: TRBJ2-5
cdr3_aa: CASSLWGASYEQYF; cdr3_length: 14; v_call: TRBV12-3/TRBV12-4; d_call: -; j_call: TRBJ2-7
cdr3_aa: CASSQPERNTEAFF; cdr3_length: 14; v_call: TRBV4-2; d_call: -; j_call: TRBJ1-1